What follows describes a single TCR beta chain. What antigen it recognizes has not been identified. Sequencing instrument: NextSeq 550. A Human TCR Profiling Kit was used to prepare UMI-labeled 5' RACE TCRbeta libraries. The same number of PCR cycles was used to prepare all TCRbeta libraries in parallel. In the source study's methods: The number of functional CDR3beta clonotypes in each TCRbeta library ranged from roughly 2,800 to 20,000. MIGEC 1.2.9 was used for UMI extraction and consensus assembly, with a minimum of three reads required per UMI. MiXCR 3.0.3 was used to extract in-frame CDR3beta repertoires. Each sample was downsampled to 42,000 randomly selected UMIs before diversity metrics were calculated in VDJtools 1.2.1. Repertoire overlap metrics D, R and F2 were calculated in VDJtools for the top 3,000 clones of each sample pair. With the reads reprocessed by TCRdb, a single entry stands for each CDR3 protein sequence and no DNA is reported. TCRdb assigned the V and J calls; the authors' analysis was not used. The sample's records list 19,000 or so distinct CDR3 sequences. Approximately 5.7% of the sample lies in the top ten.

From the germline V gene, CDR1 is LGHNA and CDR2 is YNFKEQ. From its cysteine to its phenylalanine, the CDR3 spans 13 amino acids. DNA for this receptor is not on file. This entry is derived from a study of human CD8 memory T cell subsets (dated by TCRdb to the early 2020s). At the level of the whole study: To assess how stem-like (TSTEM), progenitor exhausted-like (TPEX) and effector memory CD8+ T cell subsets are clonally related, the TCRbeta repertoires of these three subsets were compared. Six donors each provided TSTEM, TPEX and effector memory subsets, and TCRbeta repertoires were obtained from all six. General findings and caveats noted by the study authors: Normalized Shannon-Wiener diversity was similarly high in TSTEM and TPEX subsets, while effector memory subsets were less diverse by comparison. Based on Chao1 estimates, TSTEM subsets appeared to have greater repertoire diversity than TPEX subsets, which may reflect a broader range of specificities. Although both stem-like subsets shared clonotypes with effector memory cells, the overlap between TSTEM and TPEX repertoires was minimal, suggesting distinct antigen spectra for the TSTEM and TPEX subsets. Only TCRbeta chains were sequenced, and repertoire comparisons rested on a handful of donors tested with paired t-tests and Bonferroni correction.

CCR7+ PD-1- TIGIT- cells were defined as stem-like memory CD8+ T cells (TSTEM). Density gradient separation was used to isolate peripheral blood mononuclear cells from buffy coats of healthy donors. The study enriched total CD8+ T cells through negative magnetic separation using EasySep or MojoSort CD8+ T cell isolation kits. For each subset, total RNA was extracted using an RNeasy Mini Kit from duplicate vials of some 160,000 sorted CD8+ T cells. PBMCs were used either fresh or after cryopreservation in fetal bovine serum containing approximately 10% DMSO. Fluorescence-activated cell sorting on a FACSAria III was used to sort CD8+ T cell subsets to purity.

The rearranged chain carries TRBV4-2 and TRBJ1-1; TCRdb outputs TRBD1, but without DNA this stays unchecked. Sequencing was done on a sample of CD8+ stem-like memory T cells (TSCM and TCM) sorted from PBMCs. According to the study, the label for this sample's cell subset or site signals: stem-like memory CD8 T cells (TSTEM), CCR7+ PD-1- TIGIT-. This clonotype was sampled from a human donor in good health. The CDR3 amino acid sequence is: CASSLGQGTEAFF.